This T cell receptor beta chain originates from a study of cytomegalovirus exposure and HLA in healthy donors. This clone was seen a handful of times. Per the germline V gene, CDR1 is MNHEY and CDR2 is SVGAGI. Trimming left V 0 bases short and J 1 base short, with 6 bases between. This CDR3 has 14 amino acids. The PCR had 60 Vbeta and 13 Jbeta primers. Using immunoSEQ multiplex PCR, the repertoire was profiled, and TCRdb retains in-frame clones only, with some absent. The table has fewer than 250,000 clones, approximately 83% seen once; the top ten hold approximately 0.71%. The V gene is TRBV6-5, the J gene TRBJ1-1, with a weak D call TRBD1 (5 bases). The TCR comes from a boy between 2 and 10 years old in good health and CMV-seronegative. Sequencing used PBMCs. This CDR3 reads CASSYSGANTEAFF. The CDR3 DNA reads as TGTGCCAGCAGTTACTCAGGGGCGAACACTGAAGCTTTCTTT.